The 25 T cell receptor beta chains below were found in one sample sequenced in a study of CD8 T cells in ankylosing spondylitis. Their target antigens are unknown. MiXCR, run by TCRdb on the 5' RACE reads, gives a single entry per CDR3 protein. The sample carries fewer than 550,000 distinct CDR3 sequences, roughly 5% recorded once. The study, taken as a whole, reports: A TCR beta motif of under 10 highly homologous variants appeared characteristic of ankylosing spondylitis blood.

The sample taken for sequencing was blood, either unsorted or a sorted T cell fraction (not recorded which). The receptor source for this set is a male donor with ankylosing spondylitis.

This clonotype has ten or more counts. This chain connects TRBV5-1 to TRBJ2-7; tentatively, D is TRBD1 (6 bases). V dropped 3 bases and J dropped 4 bases, with 11 bases sitting between them. The CDR3 is 13 residues long. The germline V gene encodes CDR1 SGHRS and CDR2 YFSETQ. CDR3: CASSSRTDYEQYF. The CDR3 DNA reads as TGCGCCAGCAGCTCCAGGACAGATTACGAGCAGTACTTC.

This clonotype was counted ten times or more. The chain recombines TRBV4-2 with TRBJ1-3, with TRBD1 matching 12 bases. This CDR3 is 17 amino acids long. Germline V CDR1 and CDR2: LGHNA, YNFKEQ. The V and J ends lost 5 bases and 3 bases, in that order; junction bases with no gene match: 8. CDR3 nucleotides: TGTGCCAGCAGCTCAGGCGGGACAGGGGGCTATGGAAACACCATATATTTT. Translating it yields CASSSGGTGGYGNTIYF.

This clonotype was found many times. The chain recombines TRBV20-1 with TRBJ2-7; 8 bases are a match to TRBD1. This CDR3 is built from 13 residues. Germline CDR1 is DFQATT and CDR2 is SNEGSKA (reference sequence). The J segment lost 6 bases and the V segment lost 5 bases, leaving 9 bases of the junction unmatched. CDR3 sequence: CSACRDRLSEQYF. The CDR3 nucleotides read TGCAGTGCTTGCCGGGACAGGCTAAGCGAGCAGTACTTC.

This clonotype was recorded at least ten times. The genes are TRBV28 and TRBJ1-2; D unresolved. The CDR3 loop spans 13 amino acids. Germline CDR1 is MDHEN and CDR2 is SYDVKM. The ends were cut back, 6 bases at V and 4 bases at J, with 12 bases in the middle. The CDR3 coding sequence is TGTGCCAGCAGCCTCGGGCAGATCTATGGCTACACCTTC. It specifies CASSLGQIYGYTF.

In this sample, this clonotype turned up many times. The gene calls are TRBV6-5 and TRBJ1-2; D is possibly TRBD1 (6 bases). V lost 0 bases to trimming and J lost 0 bases, with 8 bases between them. The CDR3 covers 15 residues. Germline V gene sequence: CDR1 MNHEY, CDR2 SVGAGI. Here the CDR3 reads CASSYSTGTNYGYTF. The CDR3 DNA follows: TGTGCCAGCAGTTACTCGACAGGCACTAACTATGGCTACACCTTC.

A note on this clonotype: A read error may explain this, as a much larger clone is one base away. The rearrangement joins TRBV20-1 to TRBJ2-1, with 12 bases lining up with TRBD2. Germline V gene sequence: CDR1 DFQATT, CDR2 SNEGSKA (reference sequence). The CDR3 has 18 amino acids. The CDR3 loop is CSSRDRTSGRSSYNEQFF. In DNA form, the CDR3 reads TGCAGTTCTAGAGATCGAACTAGCGGGAGGAGCTCCTACAATGAGCAGTTCTTC.

This clonotype occurred many times. The rearrangement uses TRBV20-1 and TRBJ2-3; 9 positions match TRBD1. Germline V gene sequence: CDR1 DFQATT, CDR2 SNEGSKA (reference sequence). The V segment lost 1 base and the J segment 3 bases; nucleotides outside the gene matches: 11. This CDR3 contains 17 residues. The CDR3 DNA reads TGCAGTGCTAGAGGGACGAACAGGGGGCATGTAACAGATACGCAGTATTTT. Amino acids: CSARGTNRGHVTDTQYF.

This clonotype came up many times. The chain combines TRBV5-6 with TRBJ2-5; the D is unclear. The germline V gene has CDR1 SGHDT and CDR2 YYEEEE. Trimming stripped 4 bases from V and 2 bases from J, with 9 bases between. CDR3 length equals 13 residues. As DNA, the CDR3 is TGTGCCAGCAGCCCGGTCGAACAAGAGACCCAGTACTTC. Protein product: CASSPVEQETQYF.

In its sample, this clonotype was seen many times. The chain links TRBV20-1 to TRBJ2-3, with D possibly being TRBD1 (5 bases). Between the trimmed V and J ends, which lost 5 bases and 8 bases, there was a span of 17 bases. The CDR3 is 13 residues long. From germline, CDR1 is DFQATT and CDR2 SNEGSKA (reference sequence). The CDR3 sequence is CSAGNRLLATQYF. CDR3 sequence (DNA): TGCAGTGCTGGAAACAGGCTCCTCGCTACGCAGTATTTT.

This clonotype came up many times. This chain joins TRBV11-2 and TRBJ2-5, with D hard to call. The CDR3 has 13 amino acids. From germline, CDR1 is SGHAT and CDR2 FQNNGV. Deletions cut 3 bases from V and 7 bases from J, with 12 bases between. CDR3 sequence (DNA): TGTGCCAGCAGCTTGGCCGGCGGTCTGACCCAGTACTTC. Translated, it gives CASSLAGGLTQYF.

Concerning this clonotype: This sequence may be a read error, since a much larger clone differs from it by one base. The chain employs TRBV7-9 and TRBJ1-6; the match to TRBD1 covers 7 bases. The germline V gene encodes CDR1 SEHNR and CDR2 FQNEAQ (reference sequence). This CDR3 contains 16 residues. The CDR3 sequence is CASSYYGDSFNSPFHF. The CDR3 DNA reads as TGTGCCAGCAGCTATTACGGGGACAGTTTCAACTCACCCTTCCACTTT.

At least ten counts were recorded for this clonotype. This rearrangement joins TRBV2 to TRBJ1-1; D remains unclear. V gave up 7 bases and J gave up 4 bases, with 4 bases separating them. This CDR3 is 10 amino acids long. Germline CDR1 and CDR2: SNHLY and FYNNEI. CDR3 DNA sequence: TGTGCCAGCAAGCCCACTGAAGCTTTCTTT. It translates to CASKPTEAFF.

This clonotype was recorded many times. The CDR3, as DNA: TGTGCCAGCAGCTCGACGACAGGGAAAGAGACCCAGTACTTC. This sequence encodes CASSSTTGKETQYF. This chain uses TRBV7-9 with TRBJ2-5; 7 bases map to TRBD1. V dropped 4 bases and J dropped 3; count of bases not matched to a gene: 5. The CDR3 spans 14 residues. Per the germline V gene, CDR1 is SEHNR and CDR2 is FQNEAQ (reference sequence).

This clonotype occurred many times. The rearrangement links TRBV6-5 to TRBJ1-6; D is unclear. This CDR3 is 13 amino acids long. Between the trimmed V and J ends, which lost 4 bases and 13 bases, there was a span of 14 bases. CDR1 is MNHEY, CDR2 SVGAGI, per germline. The chain's CDR3 is CASSFYESGPLHF. Here the CDR3 DNA reads TGTGCCAGCAGTTTCTATGAGAGTGGCCCCCTCCACTTT.

This clonotype was found a few times. The chain recombines TRBV15 with TRBJ1-1, with D unresolved. In germline, CDR1 is LNHNV, CDR2 YYDKDF (reference sequence). This CDR3 contains 17 residues. V lost 2 bases to trimming and J lost 3 bases, with 19 bases between them. CDR3 bases: TGTGCCACCAGCAGATCTCTTGGACGCTCCCTCGACACTGAAGCTTTCTTT. Protein product: CATSRSLGRSLDTEAFF.

This clonotype showed up many times. This chain links TRBV4-2 with TRBJ1-2; 7 bases fit TRBD1. The CDR3 covers 15 residues. Germline V gene data show CDR1 as LGHNA and CDR2 as YNFKEQ. V was clipped by 0 bases and J by 3 bases; unmatched bases: 4. The CDR3 coding sequence is TGTGCCAGCAGCCAAGAGGAGCAGGGGGACTATGGCTACACCTTC. It specifies CASSQEEQGDYGYTF.

This clonotype was observed a few times. V gene TRBV11-1 combines with J gene TRBJ2-5; 8 positions match TRBD2. The ends lost 3 bases at V and 3 bases at J; junction bases unmatched: 9. This CDR3 is built from 16 residues. Germline lookup yields CDR1 SGHAT and CDR2 FQDESV (reference sequence). The CDR3 loop reads CASSFGAGATKETQYF. CDR3 nucleotides: TGTGCCAGCAGCTTCGGAGCGGGAGCAACCAAAGAGACCCAGTACTTC.

This clonotype has at least ten counts. The chain couples TRBV20-1 to TRBJ2-1; no definite D call. Germline V gene lookup returns CDR1 DFQATT and CDR2 SNEGSKA (reference sequence). Trimming removed 3 bases from V and 9 bases from J, with 18 bases in between. The CDR3 length is 14 residues. The CDR3: CSASHKSPAGEQFF. CDR3 sequence (DNA): TGCAGTGCTAGCCATAAGAGCCCCGCAGGTGAGCAGTTCTTC.

This clonotype was recorded many times. The genes are TRBV10-3 and TRBJ1-2, with 8 bases lining up with TRBD1. The V gene's germline CDR1 is ENHRY and CDR2 SYGVKD. This CDR3 is 13 amino acids long. Germline trimming cut 5 bases from V and 4 bases from J; bases unmatched to any gene: 3. The chain's CDR3 is CAISRQGIYGYTF. Written as DNA, the CDR3 is TGTGCCATCAGTCGACAGGGGATCTATGGCTACACCTTC.

This clonotype was detected ten times or more. V gene TRBV7-9 combines with J gene TRBJ1-2; TRBD1 is a possible D gene (6 bases). This CDR3 region has 15 residues. With 5 bases removed from V and 4 bases from J, the gap between germline ends came to 17 bases. Germline lookup yields CDR1 SEHNR and CDR2 FQNEAQ (reference sequence). The CDR3 sequence is CASSLGAGGGYGYTF. The CDR3 DNA sequence: TGTGCCAGCAGCCTAGGGGCCGGGGGCGGCTATGGCTACACCTTC. The whole variable domain, remainder taken from reference TRBV7-9 and TRBJ1-2, is DTGVSQNPRHKITKRGQNVTFRCDPISEHNRLYWYRQTLGQGPEFLTYFQNEAQLEKSRLLSDRFSAERPKGSFSTLEIQRTEQGDSAMYLCASSLGAGGGYGYTFGSGTRLTVV.

There are many counts of this clonotype. J is TRBJ1-1 and V is TRBV20-1; D ambiguous. Germline CDR1 and CDR2: DFQATT and SNEGSKA (reference sequence). V lost 2 bases, J lost 0 bases, and 7 bases lay in between. CDR3 length equals 13 residues. CDR3 residues: CSARRTVNTEAFF. CDR3 DNA: TGCAGTGCTAGACGGACGGTGAACACTGAAGCTTTCTTT.

This clonotype occurred many times. CDR3 loop: CASSLAAGDLAKNIQYF. The DNA of the CDR3 is TGCGCCAGCAGCTTGGCCGCCGGGGATTTAGCCAAAAACATTCAGTACTTC. This rearrangement joins TRBV5-1 to TRBJ2-4; TRBD2 might be the D (5 bases). The CDR3 has 17 residues. The germline V gene has CDR1 SGHRS and CDR2 YFSETQ. Trimming stripped 0 bases from V and 0 bases from J, with 13 bases between. Complete variable domain (other parts from reference TRBV5-1 and TRBJ2-4): KAGVTQTPRYLIKTRGQQVTLSCSPISGHRSVSWYQQTPGQGLQFLFEYFSETQRNKGNFPGRFSGRQFSNSRSEMNVSTLELGDSALYLCASSLAAGDLAKNIQYFGAGTRLSVL.

In this sample, this clonotype turned up many times. This rearrangement joins TRBV27 to TRBJ2-3, with D possibly being TRBD2 (6 bases). Per the germline V gene, CDR1 is MNHEY and CDR2 is SMNVEV (reference sequence). The V and J ends lost 4 bases and 4 bases respectively, with 15 bases between them. The CDR3 has 15 amino acids. DNA for the CDR3: TGTGCCAGCAGTTCAGGGCCGGGAGCCTCAGATACGCAGTATTTT. Encoded protein: CASSSGPGASDTQYF.

The rearrangement joins TRBV2 to TRBJ1-4; D gene unclear. The germline gives CDR1 SNHLY, CDR2 FYNNEI. The CDR3 loop spans 11 amino acids. The V end lost 3 bases, the J end lost 8 bases, and 4 bases lay between the germline ends. Written as DNA, the CDR3 is TGTGCCAGCAGTGATCAGGAAAAACTGTTTTTT. Protein sequence: CASSDQEKLFF. The whole variable domain, remainder taken from reference TRBV2 and TRBJ1-4, is EPEVTQTPSHQVTQMGQEVILRCVPISNHLYFYWYRQILGQKVEFLVSFYNNEISEKSEIFDDQFSVERPDGSNFTLKIRSTKLEDSAMYFCASSDQEKLFFGSGTQLSVL.

This clonotype was picked up a small number of times. This chain links TRBV4-3 with TRBJ2-3, with TRBD1 identical over 12 bases. With 2 bases clipped from V and 4 bases from J, the junction kept 4 bases outside the gene matches. The V gene's germline CDR1 is LGHNA and CDR2 YSLEER. The CDR3 loop spans 16 amino acids. CDR3 protein: CASSQLGTGGADTQYF. CDR3 in DNA: TGCGCCAGCAGCCAACTTGGGACAGGGGGCGCAGATACGCAGTATTTT.